One and the same sample provided the 24 T cell receptor beta chains below, sequenced in a study of T cell changes during pregnancy in multiple sclerosis. TCRdb's copy holds only in-frame clones and misses some; the assay was immunoSEQ multiplex PCR. The sample lists approximately 70,000 clones; about 92% were seen once. Here the sequenced sample was peripheral blood, taken after pregnancy. The receptor source for this set is a female donor with multiple sclerosis, enrolled in a pregnancy study.

In DNA form, the CDR3 reads TGTGCCAGCAGCTCTAGCGGGGGCTCCTACAATGAGCAGTTCTTC. Translating it yields CASSSSGGSYNEQFF. This chain links TRBV7-2 with TRBJ2-1; 10 bases fit TRBD2. The ends lost 4 bases at V and 0 bases at J; junction bases unmatched: 0. CDR3 length: 15 amino acids. Germline loops: CDR1 SGHTA, CDR2 FQGNSA.

The chain has TRBV5-4 and TRBJ2-7, with a tentative D call TRBD1 (6 bases). Trimming took off 1 base at V and 5 bases at J, with 10 bases between the two ends. Germline lookup yields CDR1 SGHNT and CDR2 YYREEE (reference sequence). The CDR3 length is 13 residues. This chain's CDR3 is CASSLRDRNEQYF. The DNA of the CDR3 is TGTGCCAGCAGCTTGCGTGACAGGAACGAGCAGTACTTC.

This clone was observed once. The chain combines TRBV19 with TRBJ2-1, with 14 bases matching TRBD2. CDR3 length: 16 residues. Per the germline V gene, CDR1 is LNHDA and CDR2 is SQIVND (reference sequence). J lost 8 bases, V lost 5 bases, and 8 bases had no gene match. The CDR3 region has the DNA TGTGCCAGTAGTTTCGCCGGGACTAGCGGGAGCTATGAGCAGTTCTTC. It specifies CASSFAGTSGSYEQFF.

This chain connects TRBV28 to TRBJ1-2, with TRBD1 matching 11 bases. CDR3 length: 16 amino acids. Per the germline V gene, CDR1 is MDHEN and CDR2 is SYDVKM. Trimming at V came to 6 bases and at J to 4 bases, leaving 10 bases not matched to a gene. CDR3 region: CASSEPQGTGGYGYTF. The CDR3 DNA sequence: TGTGCCAGCAGCGAGCCCCAAGGGACAGGGGGCTATGGCTACACCTTC.

This clone was recorded a few times. The V gene is TRBV25-1, the J gene TRBJ1-1; 7 nucleotides match TRBD1. Germline values: CDR1 MGHDK, CDR2 SYGVNS. Unmatched junction bases numbered 4, after V lost 5 bases and J lost 4 bases. The CDR3 sequence is 13 residues long. The CDR3 DNA sequence: TGTGCCAGCAGTTCGACAGGGTCCACTGAAGCTTTCTTT. This codes for CASSSTGSTEAFF.

The gene calls are TRBV5-5 and TRBJ2-5; D is uncertain. V lost 2 bases, J lost 5 bases, and 13 bases lay in between. The germline CDR1 and CDR2 sequences are SGHKS and YYEKEE (reference sequence). This CDR3 is 14 amino acids long. The CDR3 DNA is TGTGCCAGCAGCTTTGGAGAGCTATGGGAGACCCAGTACTTC. Its protein product is CASSFGELWETQYF.

The J gene is TRBJ2-7, the V gene TRBV6-4; the match to TRBD2 covers 8 bases. Germline V gene sequence: CDR1 MRHNA, CDR2 SNTAGT. This CDR3 has 14 residues. J lost 0 bases, V lost 4 bases, and 2 bases had no gene match. The CDR3 region has the DNA TGTGCCAGCAGTGGACTAGCGAACTCCTACGAGCAGTACTTC. This gives the protein CASSGLANSYEQYF.

This chain links TRBV5-1 with TRBJ2-7, with a tentative D call TRBD2 (6 bases). Germline CDR1 and CDR2: SGHRS and YFSETQ. The V gene lost 3 bases and the J gene lost 5 bases, with 15 bases spanning the gap. The length of the CDR3 is 14 residues. CDR3 protein: CASSSGTRLNEQYF. DNA of the CDR3: TGCGCCAGCAGCTCCGGGACTCGCCTGAACGAGCAGTACTTC.

Concerning this clone itself: One end of the junction fails to match germline, which may point to a read error. The CDR3 loop is CASSPGLAGMWDTQYF. The CDR3 nucleotides are TGTGCTAGCAGCCCGGGACTAGCGGGAATGTGGGATACGCAGTATTTT. The chain uses TRBV7-7 and TRBJ2-3, with 13 bases fitting TRBD2. Germline CDR1 SSHAT, CDR2 FNYEAQ (reference sequence). CDR3 length equals 16 residues.

The chain links TRBV7-6 to TRBJ2-5; no clear D gene. The V gene lost 6 bases and the J gene lost 2 bases, with 7 bases spanning the gap. Germline V gene lookup returns CDR1 SGHVS and CDR2 FNYEAQ. This CDR3 comprises 12 residues. CDR3 sequence: CASSLYQETQYF. The DNA for the CDR3 is TGTGCCAGCAGTCTTTATCAAGAGACCCAGTACTTC.

The chain joins TRBV6-1 to TRBJ1-2, with 7 bases aligning to TRBD1. This CDR3 is built from 16 residues. V was pared by 4 bases and J by 1 base, with 9 bases of the junction left unmatched. Looked up from germline, CDR1 is MNHNS and CDR2 is SASEGT. CDR3: CASSVGQADLNYGYTF. DNA of the CDR3: TGTGCCAGCAGTGTTGGACAGGCCGATCTTAACTATGGCTACACCTTC.

The chain uses TRBV27 and TRBJ2-3; 9 bases line up with TRBD2. Germline CDR1 is MNHEY and CDR2 is SMNVEV (reference sequence). Trimming cost V 5 bases and J 5 bases; bases outside gene matches: 11. CDR3 length equals 16 residues. CDR3 residues: CASSPRLAGDGDTQYF. The CDR3 DNA follows: TGTGCCAGCAGTCCACGGTTAGCGGGAGATGGAGATACGCAGTATTTT.

V gene TRBV27 combines with J gene TRBJ1-4; a possible D gene is TRBD1 (5 bases). Germline CDR1 and CDR2: MNHEY and SMNVEV (reference sequence). With 5 bases removed from V and 7 bases from J, the gap between germline ends came to 14 bases. The length of the CDR3 is 14 residues. For the CDR3, the DNA is TGTGCCAGCAGTCAGGGACTGCGCCCTGAAAAACTGTTTTTT. Translation gives CASSQGLRPEKLFF.

The chain has TRBV13 and TRBJ2-1; 9 bases agree with TRBD1. The V and J ends lost 5 bases and 7 bases, in that order; junction bases with no gene match: 9. Germline lookup yields CDR1 PRHDT and CDR2 FYEKMQ (reference sequence). There are 15 residues in the CDR3. CDR3 coding DNA: TGTGCCAGCAGCAAGGGGACAGGGAGTAGGAATGAGCAGTTCTTC. This sequence encodes CASSKGTGSRNEQFF. Full variable domain (rest looked up from reference TRBV13 and TRBJ2-1): AAGVIQSPRHLIKEKRETATLKCYPIPRHDTVYWYQQGPGQDPQFLISFYEKMQSDKGSIPDRFSAQQFSDYHSELNMSSLELGDSALYFCASSKGTGSRNEQFFGPGTRLTVL.

The chain employs TRBV28 and TRBJ1-1, with TRBD1 as a possible D gene (6 bases). CDR1 MDHEN and CDR2 SYDVKM come from the germline V gene. The V end was cut by 8 bases, the J end by 0 bases, with 13 bases between. CDR3 length equals 14 residues. The CDR3 is CASWVDRMNTEAFF. CDR3 in DNA: TGTGCCAGCTGGGTAGACAGGATGAACACTGAAGCTTTCTTT.

This chain joins TRBV30 and TRBJ2-2; D might be TRBD1 (6 bases). The V end lost 3 bases, the J end lost 3 bases, and 14 bases lay between the germline ends. CDR3 length: 15 amino acids. Germline V gene sequence: CDR1 GTSNPN, CDR2 SVGIG (reference sequence). CDR3 DNA: TGTGCCTGGAGCAGGGGATTAACCGACACCGGGGAGCTGTTTTTT. Its protein product is CAWSRGLTDTGELFF.

The DNA for the CDR3 is TGTGCCAGCAGCTTAGAAGCTAGCGGGAGTCTCGAGCAGTACTTC. It codes for CASSLEASGSLEQYF. The chain uses TRBV11-2 and TRBJ2-7; 10 bases map to TRBD2. The CDR3 length is 15 residues. V dropped 0 bases and J dropped 6; count of bases not matched to a gene: 5. Germline-derived CDR1 and CDR2 are SGHAT and FQNNGV.

The chain is built from TRBV28 and TRBJ1-2; D may be TRBD1 (5 bases). Germline V gene lookup returns CDR1 MDHEN and CDR2 SYDVKM. V lost 4 bases, J lost 2 bases, and 8 bases lay in between. The CDR3 runs 13 residues. The CDR3 coding sequence is TGTGCCAGCAGTTCCCCAGGGAACTATGGCTACACCTTC. Translating it yields CASSSPGNYGYTF.

The genes are TRBV5-1 and TRBJ2-3; the match to TRBD1 covers 10 bases. With 7 bases clipped from V and 3 bases from J, the junction kept 5 bases outside the gene matches. The germline CDR1 and CDR2 sequences are SGHRS and YFSETQ. The CDR3 runs to 14 residues. The CDR3 DNA sequence: TGCGCCAGCGGGACAGGGGCCGGGACAGATACGCAGTATTTT. Amino acids: CASGTGAGTDTQYF.

The V call is TRBV5-5, the J call TRBJ2-7; 8 nucleotides align to TRBD1. After removal of 1 base from V and 4 bases from J, the junction contained 7 bases not matched to a gene. The V gene's germline CDR1 is SGHKS and CDR2 YYEKEE (reference sequence). The CDR3 runs 15 residues. CDR3 amino acids: CASSLSGQDLYEQYF. DNA for the CDR3: TGTGCCAGCAGCTTGTCGGGACAGGACCTTTACGAGCAGTACTTC.

The rearrangement uses TRBV7-3 and TRBJ2-1; 16 bases line up with TRBD2. The V and J ends lost 4 bases and 2 bases, in that order; junction bases with no gene match: 5. The CDR3 is made up of 18 amino acids. The germline V gene encodes CDR1 SGHTA and CDR2 FQGTGA. CDR3 amino acids: CASSSAGTSGRAYNEQFF. The CDR3 DNA reads as TGTGCCAGCAGCTCCGCCGGGACTAGCGGGAGGGCCTACAATGAGCAGTTCTTC.

This chain links TRBV5-4 with TRBJ2-3, with 9 bases lining up with TRBD1. The germline gives CDR1 SGHNT, CDR2 YYREEE (reference sequence). The CDR3 extends over 15 amino acids. The trim removed 3 bases at V and 0 bases at J, leaving 2 bases unmatched. This CDR3 reads CASSSGQGSTDTQYF. The CDR3 bases are TGTGCCAGCAGCTCCGGACAGGGGAGCACAGATACGCAGTATTTT.

This rearrangement joins TRBV5-4 to TRBJ1-1, with D perhaps matching TRBD1 (6 bases). CDR3 size: 14 residues. The V and J ends lost 0 bases and 11 bases respectively, with 17 bases between them. Germline V lookup: CDR1 SGHNT, CDR2 YYREEE (reference sequence). The CDR3 nucleotides read TGTGCCAGCAGCTTGGGTACGGGGGGCGCTTCGGCTTTCTTT. This sequence encodes CASSLGTGGASAFF.

In nucleotides, the CDR3 is TGTGCCAGCAGTCCCTCTGTGGGAGAGAACACCGGGGAGCTGTTTTTT. It codes for CASSPSVGENTGELFF. V is TRBV27 and J is TRBJ2-2; tentatively, D is TRBD2 (5 bases). Germline lookup yields CDR1 MNHEY and CDR2 SMNVEV (reference sequence). The CDR3 covers 16 residues. V lost 5 bases to trimming and J lost 1 base, with 14 bases between them.